The 10 T cell receptor beta chains given below trace back to one sample, sequenced in a study of T cell responses to AZD1222 COVID-19 vaccine (dated by TCRdb to the early 2020s). The method was the immunoSEQ multiplex PCR assay. TCRdb stores this immuneACCESS table with in-frame sequences only. Part of the clones is absent; in the studies checked, under half of the shortfall reflects unresolved V genes, and no reason is known for the rest. This sample is represented by roughly 70,000 clones; 83% of them were singletons. The ten largest make up about 6% of the sample. This sample's time point label indicates: about 28 days (+/-7) after the second vaccine dose. The sequences come from peripheral blood, collected 28 days after the second AZD1222 dose. The receptors originated from an adult who received the AZD1222 COVID-19 vaccine.

This chain connects TRBV2 to TRBJ1-5; 11 bases match TRBD1. Germline trimming cut 5 bases from V and 7 bases from J; bases unmatched to any gene: 7. CDR3 length: 15 amino acids. CDR1 is SNHLY, CDR2 FYNNEI, per germline. The CDR3 DNA is TGTGCCAGCAGTTCCCGGACAGGGGGCATCCAGCCCCAGCATTTT. Its translation: CASSSRTGGIQPQHF.

The chain's CDR3 is CASSIRRGRTGEKLFF. The CDR3, as DNA: TGTGCCAGCAGCATTCGGAGGGGACGTACGGGTGAAAAACTGTTTTTT. The rearrangement uses TRBV21-1 and TRBJ1-4. TRBV21-1 is described as a pseudogene. The CDR3 is 16 residues long.

The chain carries TRBV5-8 and TRBJ1-5; no firm D call. Per the germline V gene, CDR1 is SGHTS and CDR2 is YDEGEE. V was shortened by 1 base and J by 6 bases, with 11 bases between the two germline ends. The CDR3 totals 14 residues. The CDR3 reads CASSLIILGQPQHF. Written as DNA, the CDR3 is TGTGCCAGCAGCTTGATAATCCTTGGTCAGCCCCAGCATTTT.

The chain links TRBV5-1 to TRBJ2-3; D is undetermined. Germline-derived CDR1 and CDR2 are SGHRS and YFSETQ. The CDR3 extends over 13 amino acids. V was cut by 3 bases and J by 0 bases, with 5 bases left in between. CDR3 DNA: TGCGCCAGCAGCTCCCTGAGCACAGATACGCAGTATTTT. Translation: CASSSLSTDTQYF.

There are a few counts of this clone. J is TRBJ1-2 and V is TRBV5-1; 8 bases line up with TRBD1. After removal of 2 bases from V and 4 bases from J, the junction contained 7 bases not matched to a gene. The length of the CDR3 is 15 residues. Germline CDR1 reads SGHRS; CDR2 reads YFSETQ. This chain's CDR3 is CASSFGSGQGYGYTF. For the CDR3, the DNA is TGCGCCAGCAGCTTTGGGTCCGGACAGGGCTATGGCTACACCTTC.

The chain recombines TRBV4-1 with TRBJ2-2, with 12 positions matching TRBD2. Germline lookup yields CDR1 MGHRA and CDR2 YSYEKL. The CDR3 has 21 amino acids. Unmatched junction bases numbered 17, after V lost 3 bases and J lost 3 bases. The CDR3 coding sequence is TGCGCCAGCAGCCAGGGTCCTTTGAGACTAGCGGGGGTATCGGACACCGGGGAGCTGTTTTTT. This sequence encodes CASSQGPLRLAGVSDTGELFF.

The V and J genes are TRBV6-4 and TRBJ2-3, with D possibly matching TRBD1 (6 bases). The germline V gene has CDR1 MRHNA and CDR2 SNTAGT. This CDR3 is built from 15 residues. Deletions cut 2 bases from V and 4 bases from J, with 13 bases between. CDR3 residues: CASSDTQQGADTQYF. The CDR3 DNA reads TGTGCCAGCAGTGACACCCAACAGGGAGCAGATACGCAGTATTTT.

V and J are TRBV6-2 or TRBV6-3 and TRBJ2-6; D is perhaps TRBD1 (5 bases). Germline V lookup: CDR1 MNHEY, CDR2 SVGEGT. The V and J ends lost 5 bases and 0 bases respectively, with 8 bases between them. The CDR3 spans 15 residues. CDR3 nucleotide sequence: TGTGCCAGCAGTCTTGACAGCTCTGGGGCCAACGTCCTGACTTTC. It yields the protein CASSLDSSGANVLTF.

The chain joins TRBV9 to TRBJ1-2, with TRBD1 matching 7 bases. Germline V gene lookup returns CDR1 SGDLS and CDR2 YYNGEE. This CDR3 has 14 residues. The V gene end was trimmed by 3 bases and the J gene end by 5 bases; junction bases not matched to a gene: 7. CDR3 amino acids: CASSDPTGFYGYTF. CDR3 in DNA: TGTGCCAGCAGCGACCCGACAGGGTTTTATGGCTACACCTTC.

The count of this clone is one. This chain joins TRBV5-1 and TRBJ1-1; TRBD1 matches at 9 bases. CDR3 length: 15 residues. Trimming at V came to 5 bases and at J to 5 bases, leaving 10 bases not matched to a gene. Germline values: CDR1 SGHRS, CDR2 YFSETQ. The CDR3 DNA reads as TGCGCCAGCAGTCCTCAGACAGGGGGTCGAACTGAAGCTTTCTTT. Protein sequence: CASSPQTGGRTEAFF.